A single sample is the source of the 22 T cell receptor beta chains below, sequenced in a study of T cells in Graves' hyperthyroidism and ophthalmopathy. From RNA transcripts, TCR beta CDR3 regions were amplified. HTBI primers drove first-round RT-PCR of the TCR CDR3. TCRdb re-analysed the multiplex PCR reads in MiXCR, keeping a single row per CDR3 protein. The sample lists hundreds of thousands of distinct CDR3 sequences, roughly 15% occurring once. The specimen was blood. The receptors originated from a woman aged 45-65 years with Graves' ophthalmopathy.

This clonotype was detected ten times or more. The V gene is TRBV27, the J gene TRBJ2-5; 11 bases fit TRBD2. Germline values: CDR1 MNHEY, CDR2 SMNVEV (reference sequence). CDR3 length: 15 residues. V trimming: 5 bases; J trimming: 2 bases; junction bases outside the gene matches: 4. CDR3 coding DNA: TGTGCCAGCAGTGTGACTAGCGGGACGCAAGAGACCCAGTACTTC. This codes for CASSVTSGTQETQYF.

About this clonotype itself: The junction departs from germline at one end; a sequencing error may be responsible. The CDR3 DNA reads as TGCAGTGCTAGAGATTTTGGACAGAGCTCCTACGGGCAGTACTTC. The encoded protein is CSARDFGQSSYGQYF. V usage is TRBV20-1 and J usage is TRBJ2-7; TRBD1 might be the D (6 bases). Germline V CDR1 and CDR2: DFQATT, SNEGSKA (reference sequence). The CDR3 length is 15 residues.

This chain connects TRBV2 to TRBJ2-1, with D maybe TRBD2 (6 bases). The CDR3 is 15 residues long. CDR1 is SNHLY, CDR2 FYNNEI, per germline. Trimming took 3 bases from V and 8 from J, leaving 17 bases between them. This chain's CDR3 is CASSDSVGSFDEQFF. The DNA of the CDR3 is TGTGCCAGCAGTGATTCAGTCGGGAGCTTCGATGAGCAGTTCTTC. Supplemented by reference TRBV2 and TRBJ2-1, the full variable domain reads EPEVTQTPSHQVTQMGQEVILRCVPISNHLYFYWYRQILGQKVEFLVSFYNNEISEKSEIFDDQFSVERPDGSNFTLKIRSTKLEDSAMYFCASSDSVGSFDEQFFGPGTRLTVL.

This clonotype has more than one count but fewer than ten. The chain couples TRBV5-6 to TRBJ1-2; 10 nucleotides align to TRBD1. Germline values: CDR1 SGHDT, CDR2 YYEEEE. The CDR3 totals 14 residues. V was pared by 3 bases and J by 7 bases, with 6 bases of the junction left unmatched. CDR3: CASSWRTGGRGYTF. The CDR3 bases are TGTGCCAGCAGCTGGAGGACAGGGGGACGTGGCTACACCTTC.

This clonotype was counted only a few times. This rearrangement joins TRBV6-2 or TRBV6-3 to TRBJ2-3, with TRBD2 identical over 16 bases. This CDR3 spans 19 amino acids. The V segment lost 6 bases and the J segment 2 bases; nucleotides outside the gene matches: 11. Germline CDR1 reads MNHEY; CDR2 reads SVGEGT. Here the CDR3 reads CASRSHPGLAGGITDTQYF. The CDR3 bases are TGTGCCAGCAGATCTCATCCGGGACTAGCGGGAGGGATCACAGATACGCAGTATTTT.

As regards this clonotype: This may be a read error, as it is one base from a much larger clone. The chain has TRBV12-3 or TRBV12-4 and TRBJ2-2; the match to TRBD1 covers 9 bases. The CDR3 is 19 residues long. Losses at the gene ends were 2 bases for V and 5 bases for J; bases not matched to a gene: 15. The CDR3 loop reads CASSLYSRSGTGSTGELFF. The CDR3 coding sequence is TGTGCCAGCAGTTTATATTCTAGGTCCGGGACAGGGTCGACCGGGGAGCTGTTTTTT.

Concerning this clonotype itself: A much larger clone is a single base away; this may be a read error. The chain joins TRBV7-9 to TRBJ2-5; D perhaps matches TRBD1 (6 bases). The CDR3 runs to 14 residues. Germline lookup yields CDR1 SEHNR and CDR2 FQNEAQ (reference sequence). Trimming removed 5 bases from V and 7 bases from J, with 17 bases in between. This CDR3 is CASSAMTGSGTQYF. CDR3 coding DNA: TGTGCCAGCAGCGCCATGACAGGTTCTGGGACCCAGTACTTC.

The chain recombines TRBV4-1 with TRBJ2-1; 11 nucleotides align to TRBD2. J gave up 6 bases and V 4 bases, and 8 bases lay outside the gene matches. Germline CDR1 reads MGHRA; CDR2 reads YSYEKL. The CDR3 length is 16 residues. The CDR3 here is CASSRPGTSGFNEQFF. CDR3 coding DNA: TGCGCCAGCAGCCGGCCAGGGACTAGCGGATTCAATGAGCAGTTCTTC.

This sequence joins TRBV2 and TRBJ1-6; 8 bases fit TRBD1. The CDR3 is 16 residues long. The V segment lost 9 bases and the J segment 7 bases; nucleotides outside the gene matches: 14. Germline V lookup: CDR1 SNHLY, CDR2 FYNNEI. CDR3 nucleotides: TGTGCCAGTAGTACCTCCCTGGGGACAGGCAATTCACCCCTCCACTTT. This translates into CASSTSLGTGNSPLHF.

The chain employs TRBV7-9 and TRBJ2-1, with D tentatively TRBD2 (5 bases). CDR3 length equals 14 residues. Looked up from germline, CDR1 is SEHNR and CDR2 is FQNEAQ (reference sequence). Trimming pared 6 bases from V and 6 bases from J, leaving 15 bases between. CDR3 nucleotides: TGTGCCAGCAGACTCGGAGGCCGGAGCAATGAGCAGTTCTTC. Protein sequence: CASRLGGRSNEQFF. The full variable domain, completed using reference TRBV7-9 and TRBJ2-1, is DTGVSQNPRHKITKRGQNVTFRCDPISEHNRLYWYRQTLGQGPEFLTYFQNEAQLEKSRLLSDRFSAERPKGSFSTLEIQRTEQGDSAMYLCASRLGGRSNEQFFGPGTRLTVL.

There are a few counts of this clonotype. The chain combines TRBV29-1 with TRBJ1-2; no clear D gene. Germline CDR1 reads SQVTM; CDR2 reads ANQGSEA. The CDR3 is 11 amino acids. Between the trimmed V and J ends, which lost 5 bases and 4 bases, there was a span of 8 bases. The CDR3 loop is CSVREGYGYTF. Written as DNA, the CDR3 is TGCAGCGTTCGGGAGGGCTATGGCTACACCTTC.

The sample holds many counts of this clonotype. The chain links TRBV9 to TRBJ1-1; maybe TRBD1 (5 bases). Germline V lookup: CDR1 SGDLS, CDR2 YYNGEE. The CDR3 length is 13 residues. Trimming left V 7 bases short and J 0 bases short, with 10 bases between. CDR3 amino acids: CASGRGLNTEAFF. For the CDR3, the DNA is TGTGCCAGCGGGAGGGGCCTGAACACTGAAGCTTTCTTT.

In this sample, this clonotype turned up a few times. The genes are TRBV12-5 and TRBJ2-7; possibly TRBD1 or TRBD2 for D (5 bases each). The germline CDR1 and CDR2 sequences are LGHNT and FRNRAP. V gave up 0 bases and J gave up 5 bases, with 17 bases separating them. CDR3 length: 16 residues. The chain's CDR3 is CASGLVLGASKNEQYF. The CDR3, as DNA: TGTGCTAGTGGTTTGGTACTAGGGGCGTCAAAGAACGAGCAGTACTTC.

Turning to this clonotype: A much larger clonotype is one base distant, so this may be a read error. The chain joins TRBV27 to TRBJ1-1, with 11 nucleotides matching TRBD1. V was pared by 3 bases and J by 6 bases, with 6 bases of the junction left unmatched. This CDR3 contains 15 residues. Germline V CDR1 and CDR2: MNHEY, SMNVEV (reference sequence). The chain's CDR3 is CASSFPGQGGSEAFF. As DNA, the CDR3 is TGTGCCAGCAGTTTCCCGGGACAGGGGGGATCTGAAGCTTTCTTT.

The chain combines TRBV28 with TRBJ1-1; D not resolved. The CDR3 contains 12 residues. Germline-derived CDR1 and CDR2 are MDHEN and SYDVKM. V was pared by 7 bases and J by 5 bases, with 11 bases between. The CDR3 nucleotides read TGTGCCAGCAATACATGGGGAACTGAAGCTTTCTTT. Translated: CASNTWGTEAFF.

A few counts support this clonotype. The chain is built from TRBV6-2 or TRBV6-3 and TRBJ2-3, with a weak D call TRBD2 (5 bases). This CDR3 comprises 14 residues. Germline V gene sequence: CDR1 MNHEY, CDR2 SVGEGT. Trimming left V 5 bases short and J 4 bases short, with 13 bases between. The CDR3 region has the DNA TGTGCCAGCAGTGCCCGACTAACCTCAGATACGCAGTATTTT. It encodes CASSARLTSDTQYF.

The sample holds many counts of this clonotype. The rearrangement uses TRBV29-1 and TRBJ1-4; D remains ambiguous. Trimming cost V 7 bases and J 8 bases, with 20 bases left between them. Germline values: CDR1 SQVTM, CDR2 ANQGSEA. CDR3 length: 14 amino acids. For the CDR3, the DNA is TGCAGCGCTTCCTCGGCCCTCAGATCAGAAAAACTGTTTTTT. Translated: CSASSALRSEKLFF.

This clonotype has at least ten counts. The chain is built from TRBV20-1 and TRBJ1-1; 9 positions agree with TRBD1. Germline CDR1 and CDR2: DFQATT and SNEGSKA (reference sequence). The length of the CDR3 is 20 residues. V was clipped by 6 bases and J by 0 bases; unmatched bases: 23. The CDR3 DNA follows: TGCAGTGCAGGGACGGGCTTCGGGACAGGGCCCACCGGAGTGAACACTGAAGCTTTCTTT. Amino acids: CSAGTGFGTGPTGVNTEAFF.

This clonotype was counted ten times or more. V usage is TRBV10-3 and J usage is TRBJ2-7; TRBD2 aligns across 7 bases. Germline CDR1 and CDR2: ENHRY and SYGVKD. CDR3 length: 15 amino acids. V dropped 2 bases and J dropped 6; count of bases not matched to a gene: 10. CDR3 sequence: CAISEGRGEGSEQYF. The CDR3 DNA reads as TGTGCCATCAGTGAGGGCCGCGGGGAGGGGTCCGAGCAGTACTTC.

The V gene is TRBV19, the J gene TRBJ2-7, with a possible D match to TRBD2 (6 bases). The CDR3 extends over 15 amino acids. V dropped 1 base and J dropped 0 bases, with 10 bases sitting between them. Germline V gene lookup returns CDR1 LNHDA and CDR2 SQIVND (reference sequence). The CDR3 nucleotides read TGTGCCAGTAGTATAGTGGCTAGCGTCTCCTACGAGCAGTACTTC. It specifies CASSIVASVSYEQYF.

This clonotype occurred many times. V gene TRBV12-3 or TRBV12-4 combines with J gene TRBJ2-1; perhaps D is TRBD1 or TRBD2 (6 bases each). V lost 6 bases to trimming and J lost 3 bases, with 15 bases between them. CDR3 length: 15 residues. The CDR3: CASSARRGDYNEQFF. The DNA of the CDR3 is TGTGCCAGCAGCGCCAGGAGGGGGGACTACAATGAGCAGTTCTTC.

At least ten counts were recorded for this clonotype. The rearrangement links TRBV12-3 or TRBV12-4 to TRBJ2-1, with 8 bases that match TRBD1. The CDR3 has 17 residues. J was trimmed by 3 bases and V by 7 bases; bases with no gene match: 14. CDR3 sequence: CASTRRRNRGDYNEQFF. In DNA, the CDR3 is TGTGCCAGCACCCGTCGCCGTAACAGGGGGGACTACAATGAGCAGTTCTTC.